This record concerns one T cell receptor (beta chain) sequence. It has no known antigen specificity. No qualities accompany the bases; no much larger clone lies one base away. TCRbeta CDR3 regions were amplified from genomic DNA by means of the immunoSEQ Assay, a bias-controlled multiplex PCR. The authors processed their data as follows. The number of nucleated cells in each sample was estimated from the amplification of reference gene primers within the assay. To quantify the absolute abundance of each unique TCRbeta CDR3 rearrangement, sequence reads were collapsed and filtered. For each sample, productive Simpson clonality was calculated as the square root of Simpson's diversity index over productive rearrangements. TCRdb took this table from immuneACCESS and kept in-frame rearrangements with V and J called. Such tables lack part of the clones; where checked against another copy, unresolved V genes explain under half of the gap, and the rest is unexplained. That table supplies the V and J calls and clone size; D and trimming were determined from the DNA. The sample data list about 310,000 clones, and about nine tenths of these were observed just once. Approximately 2% of the sample belongs to the ten largest clones.

The V and J ends are trimmed by 5 bases and 4 bases, leaving 15 bases between them. There are 15 amino acids in the CDR3, from cysteine to phenylalanine inclusive. The retained sequence is limited to the CDR3, 45 bases, with the frame set at the first base. The germline V gene supplies CDR1 KGHSH and CDR2 LQKENI. These data originate in a study of blood T cell repertoires in COVID-19 (dated by TCRdb to 2018 to 2021). Notes on the research overall: Collaborator samples came from the United States, Italy and Spain and covered acute and convalescent phases of COVID-19. HLA class I and class II types, where available, came from metadata supplied by the sample provider rather than from assay-based typing. The samples were drawn from two sources: the first 160 participants of the ongoing ImmuneRACE study, and over 950 subjects contributed by 6 global collaborators. A de-identified subject ID, COVID-19 status, age in years and sex were almost always included in the sample metadata. Deeply sampled blood TCRbeta repertoires from subjects exposed to, actively infected with, or recovered from COVID-19 were included in the dataset. The repertoires were made available in a free public database intended to serve as a resource for research on the immune response to SARS-CoV-2. The prospective study material was composed of cDNA or gDNA derived from T cells, B-cell-depleted T cells, or PBMCs. Broad study findings and their caveats: How much clinical and demographic metadata was included differed by source and by participant, and the metadata was provided uncurated.

Each collaborating institution followed its own protocols to collect whole blood in K2EDTA tubes. For TCRbeta analysis, collaborators shipped samples as frozen whole blood, isolated PBMCs, or DNA extracted from either of those sample types. The rearranged segments are TRBV18 and TRBJ1-3; the D segment could be TRBD1, given 5 matching bases. The TCR originated in a man in his late teens or twenties with active or convalescent COVID-19. Sequenced input: peripheral blood. The DNA is as follows: TGTGCCAGCTCAACTGCTCCAGGGTTGGGAAACACCATATATTTT. It encodes CASSTAPGLGNTIYF. The full variable domain, completed from the reference TRBV18 and TRBJ1-3 proteins outside the CDR3, reads NAGVMQNPRHLVRRRGQEARLRCSPMKGHSHVYWYRQLPEEGLKFMVYLQKENIIDESGMPKERFSAEFPKEGPSILRIQQVVRGDSAAYFCASSTAPGLGNTIYFGEGSWLTVV.